The 25 T cell receptor beta chains below come from one sample, sequenced in a study of spatial heterogeneity in lung cancer. Described time point: sample taken at primary tumor resection. TCRdb reanalysed the 5' RACE reads using MiXCR and keeps one entry per CDR3 protein. The table records under 85,000 distinct CDR3 sequences, around 7.3% of them present only once. Sequences were derived from PBMCs, sampled at surgery. The origin of the receptors is a male donor with early-stage non-small cell lung cancer.

This clonotype was observed many times. V usage is TRBV7-2 and J usage is TRBJ2-5; D tentatively reads TRBD1 or TRBD2 (5 bases each). V lost 6 bases, J lost 2 bases, and 7 bases lay in between. This CDR3 has 12 amino acids. Germline assignment: CDR1 SGHTA and CDR2 FQGNSA. The CDR3 coding sequence is TGTGCCAGCAGGGGGGATCAAGAGACCCAGTACTTC. Amino acid sequence: CASRGDQETQYF.

The chain uses TRBV5-1 and TRBJ2-3, with D perhaps matching TRBD1 (6 bases). The CDR3 is made up of 15 amino acids. Germline assignment: CDR1 SGHRS and CDR2 YFSETQ. Trimming removed 0 bases at V and 4 bases at J, with 12 bases between. This CDR3 is CASSLGRQAPDTQYF. The DNA of the CDR3 is TGCGCCAGCAGCTTGGGTAGACAGGCCCCAGATACGCAGTATTTT.

This clonotype has a handful of counts. The chain links TRBV6-2 or TRBV6-3 to TRBJ1-1; D possibly corresponds to TRBD1 (6 bases). The V end lost 5 bases, the J end lost 11 bases, and 12 bases lay between the germline ends. This CDR3 is built from 11 residues. The germline gives CDR1 MNHEY, CDR2 SVGEGT. The CDR3 region has the DNA TGTGCCAGCAGTCGGGGGCGGAGGGCTTTCTTT. This sequence encodes CASSRGRRAFF.

The chain has TRBV19 and TRBJ1-2; D remains ambiguous. Trimming took 5 bases from V and 2 from J, leaving 12 bases between them. The CDR3 consists of 14 residues. Per the germline V gene, CDR1 is LNHDA and CDR2 is SQIVND (reference sequence). CDR3 loop: CASSVLEVNYGYTF. CDR3 DNA: TGTGCCAGTAGTGTCCTCGAGGTCAACTATGGCTACACCTTC.

This clonotype appeared many times. The chain joins TRBV3-1 to TRBJ2-2; D is unclear. Germline CDR1 LGHDT, CDR2 YNNKEL (reference sequence). CDR3 length: 17 residues. Trimming pared 4 bases from V and 4 bases from J, leaving 19 bases between. The DNA for the CDR3 is TGTGCCAGCAGCCCTCCCCCGGGTCGGACCCCCACCGGGGAGCTGTTTTTT. Amino acids: CASSPPPGRTPTGELFF.

There are a few counts of this clonotype. This chain uses TRBV12-3 or TRBV12-4 with TRBJ2-5; 13 bases map to TRBD2. The CDR3 runs to 15 residues. Trimming removed 9 bases from V and 4 bases from J; junction bases left unmatched: 8. This CDR3 is CASQGGLAGVETQYF. DNA for the CDR3: TGTGCCAGTCAAGGCGGACTAGCGGGAGTAGAGACCCAGTACTTC.

The table lists this clonotype with many counts. The chain employs TRBV19 and TRBJ1-1; 8 bases line up with TRBD1. CDR1 is LNHDA and CDR2 is SQIVND in the germline V gene (reference sequence). Unmatched junction bases numbered 11, after V lost 9 bases and J lost 5 bases. This CDR3 has 14 amino acids. The CDR3 spells CASRNQGASTEAFF. The CDR3, as DNA: TGTGCCAGCCGTAATCAGGGGGCAAGTACTGAAGCTTTCTTT.

The sample holds many counts of this clonotype. The chain is built from TRBV28 and TRBJ1-6; D possibly corresponds to TRBD1 (6 bases). The CDR3 sequence is 15 residues long. The V and J ends lost 6 bases and 4 bases respectively, with 13 bases between them. Germline assignment: CDR1 MDHEN and CDR2 SYDVKM. DNA for the CDR3: TGTGCCAGCAGGGACAGTTGGGAATATAATTCACCCCTCCACTTT. It is translated as CASRDSWEYNSPLHF.

This clonotype was recorded at least ten times. The J gene is TRBJ1-4, the V gene TRBV5-1; D may be TRBD1 (5 bases). CDR3 length: 14 amino acids. Germline V lookup: CDR1 SGHRS, CDR2 YFSETQ. Trimming removed 0 bases at V and 3 bases at J, with 6 bases between. The CDR3, as DNA: TGCGCCAGCAGCTTGGGACAGCCTAATGAAAAACTGTTTTTT. Translated, it gives CASSLGQPNEKLFF.

This chain connects TRBV6-5 to TRBJ1-2, with 10 bases fitting TRBD1. V gave up 4 bases and J gave up 8 bases; unmatched junction bases: 13. The CDR3 is made up of 16 amino acids. Germline CDR1 reads MNHEY; CDR2 reads SVGAGI. The CDR3 region has the DNA TGTGCCAGCAGTTTGGCCCTGCGACAGGGGGCTGTCGGCTACACCTTC. It yields the protein CASSLALRQGAVGYTF.

This clonotype appeared a few times. The chain employs TRBV7-9 and TRBJ1-1, with TRBD1 as a possible D gene (6 bases). Trimming removed 3 bases at V and 6 bases at J, with 11 bases between. Germline V lookup: CDR1 SEHNR, CDR2 FQNEAQ (reference sequence). This CDR3 has 13 residues. In nucleotides, the CDR3 is TGTGCCAGCAGCTTTACAGGGTTTTCTGAAGCTTTCTTT. Its translation: CASSFTGFSEAFF.

The V gene is TRBV27, the J gene TRBJ2-6; D unresolved. The V end lost 7 bases, the J end lost 4 bases, and 8 bases lay between the germline ends. CDR1 and CDR2 from the germline V gene are MNHEY and SMNVEV (reference sequence). The CDR3 length is 13 residues. CDR3 bases: TGTGCCAGCACCCGGTGGGGGGCCAACGTCCTGACTTTC. As protein: CASTRWGANVLTF. Full variable domain (remainder filled in from reference TRBV27 and TRBJ2-6): EAQVTQNPRYLITVTGKKLTVTCSQNMNHEYMSWYRQDPGLGLRQIYYSMNVEVTDKGDVPEGYKVSRKEKRNFPLILESPSPNQTSLYFCASTRWGANVLTFGAGSRLTVL.

This clonotype has just a few counts. The chain is built from TRBV9 and TRBJ2-4; 8 bases are a match to TRBD1. This CDR3 has 13 amino acids. J lost 7 bases, V lost 3 bases, and 3 bases had no gene match. The germline CDR1 and CDR2 sequences are SGDLS and YYNGEE. DNA of the CDR3: TGTGCCAGCAGCGGACAGGGGAGCAACATTCAGTACTTC. Protein sequence: CASSGQGSNIQYF.

This clonotype was seen a few times. The chain uses TRBV2 and TRBJ2-1; D call uncertain. Per the germline V gene, CDR1 is SNHLY and CDR2 is FYNNEI. V was cut by 7 bases and J by 1 base, with 11 bases left in between. The CDR3 has 14 residues. CDR3 region: CASILLGSYNEQFF. The CDR3 nucleotides read TGTGCCAGCATCCTACTTGGGTCCTACAATGAGCAGTTCTTC. The whole variable domain, remainder taken from reference TRBV2 and TRBJ2-1, is EPEVTQTPSHQVTQMGQEVILRCVPISNHLYFYWYRQILGQKVEFLVSFYNNEISEKSEIFDDQFSVERPDGSNFTLKIRSTKLEDSAMYFCASILLGSYNEQFFGPGTRLTVL.

In this sample, this clonotype turned up a few times. The chain combines TRBV6-6 with TRBJ2-1, with a weak D call TRBD1 (5 bases). Germline assignment: CDR1 MNHNY and CDR2 SVGAGI (reference sequence). V was pared by 5 bases and J by 10 bases, with 12 bases between. The CDR3 loop spans 12 amino acids. The CDR3: CASSPGAVEQFF. For the CDR3, the DNA is TGTGCCAGCAGTCCTGGGGCGGTAGAGCAGTTCTTC.

This sequence joins TRBV20-1 and TRBJ2-7, with 11 bases lining up with TRBD2. There are 17 residues in the CDR3. J gave up 0 bases and V 1 base, and 8 bases lay outside the gene matches. Germline V gene data show CDR1 as DFQATT and CDR2 as SNEGSKA (reference sequence). CDR3 protein: CSARASSGRFSSYEQYF. DNA for the CDR3: TGCAGTGCTAGAGCGTCTAGCGGGAGGTTTAGCTCCTACGAGCAGTACTTC.

This chain links TRBV12-3 or TRBV12-4 with TRBJ2-7; weak D call: TRBD2 (6 bases). The CDR3 has 14 residues. Trimming left V 1 base short and J 6 bases short, with 13 bases between. CDR3: CASSLGGTGSEQYF. The CDR3 DNA reads TGTGCCAGCAGTTTAGGGGGGACCGGGAGCGAGCAGTACTTC.

This clonotype has more than one count but fewer than ten. The chain combines TRBV9 with TRBJ2-3, with D possibly being TRBD2 (6 bases). Germline V CDR1 and CDR2: SGDLS, YYNGEE. The CDR3 totals 15 residues. Deletions cut 2 bases from V and 2 bases from J, with 12 bases between. The DNA of the CDR3 is TGTGCCAGCAGCGTCGGCGGGGCGATCACAGATACGCAGTATTTT. Its translation is CASSVGGAITDTQYF.

This clonotype appeared a few times. V is TRBV5-1 and J is TRBJ2-3; 7 positions agree with TRBD1. The CDR3 covers 16 residues. J gave up 2 bases and V 3 bases, and 9 bases lay outside the gene matches. From germline, CDR1 is SGHRS and CDR2 YFSETQ. DNA of the CDR3: TGCGCCAGCAGCTCGGTCCGGGACAGATACACAGATACGCAGTATTTT. Encoded protein: CASSSVRDRYTDTQYF.

In this sample, this clonotype turned up a few times. The CDR3 region has the DNA TGTGCCAGCAGCCAACAGACGCTACTCAACACCGGGGAGCTGTTTTTT. This encodes CASSQQTLLNTGELFF. The chain couples TRBV7-2 to TRBJ2-2, with D hard to call. The CDR3 has 16 residues. Germline V CDR1 and CDR2: SGHTA, FQGNSA. The V gene lost 5 bases and the J gene lost 2 bases, with 15 bases spanning the gap.

This rearrangement joins TRBV24-1 to TRBJ2-3, with 7 bases aligning to TRBD2. The CDR3 runs 16 residues. Germline V gene sequence: CDR1 KGHDR, CDR2 SFDVKD. After removal of 2 bases from V and 1 base from J, the junction contained 5 bases not matched to a gene. CDR3 amino acids: CATSDSGGGGTDTQYF. CDR3 nucleotides: TGTGCCACCAGTGATTCGGGGGGAGGAGGCACAGATACGCAGTATTTT.

In this sample, this clonotype turned up a few times. The chain recombines TRBV4-1 with TRBJ2-2, with 13 bases lining up with TRBD2. Germline V gene data show CDR1 as MGHRA and CDR2 as YSYEKL. The CDR3 runs 19 residues. With 1 base clipped from V and 4 bases from J, the junction kept 9 bases outside the gene matches. CDR3 sequence: CASSQGELAGGSGTGELFF. Written as DNA, the CDR3 is TGCGCCAGCAGCCAAGGGGAACTAGCGGGAGGGAGTGGCACCGGGGAGCTGTTTTTT.

The rearrangement links TRBV19 to TRBJ1-5, with unresolved D. CDR3 length equals 13 residues. CDR1 LNHDA and CDR2 SQIVND come from the germline V gene (reference sequence). V gave up 5 bases and J gave up 5 bases, with 10 bases separating them. The DNA for the CDR3 is TGTGCCAGTAGTCCCCTAGGTGATCAGCCCCAGCATTTT. Protein product: CASSPLGDQPQHF.

The J gene is TRBJ2-3, the V gene TRBV19, with D unresolved. Trimming shortened V by 4 bases and J by 4 bases, and 15 bases separated the two germline ends. The CDR3 runs to 15 residues. Germline CDR1 and CDR2: LNHDA and SQIVND (reference sequence). The DNA for the CDR3 is TGTGCCAGTAGTACCCGAAGCCTAAACTCAGATACGCAGTATTTT. It yields the protein CASSTRSLNSDTQYF.

This clonotype was found many times. The genes are TRBV14 and TRBJ2-2; D possibly corresponds to TRBD2 (5 bases). CDR1 is SGHDN, CDR2 FVKESK, per germline. Trimming took 4 bases from V and 5 from J, leaving 8 bases between them. The CDR3 is 13 residues long. The CDR3 region is CASSPRLTGELFF. CDR3 in DNA: TGTGCCAGCAGCCCGCGACTAACCGGGGAGCTGTTTTTT.